This TCR beta chain was retrieved from a study of T cells in localized non-small cell lung cancer. This table comes from immunoSEQ multiplex PCR, and its TCRdb copy is limited to in-frame clones, with some not included. The table records tens of thousands of clones, 84% of them present only once. CDR1 and CDR2 from the germline V gene are MNHNS and SASEGT. This CDR3 region has 16 residues. V was pared by 4 bases and J by 6 bases, with 21 bases between. The sample was peripheral blood, taken before any cancer treatment. V and J are TRBV6-1 and TRBJ1-2; D is undetermined. The sequence was obtained from a man aged 40 to 75 with stage I lung adenocarcinoma. The CDR3 bases are TGTGCCAGCAGTGGATATCGAGGTAGGCGCGGCAATGGCTACACCTTC. Protein sequence: CASSGYRGRRGNGYTF.